The rows below give T cell receptor beta chains drawn from one sample of a study of immune evolution from preneoplasia to lung adenocarcinoma. Sequencing was performed with immunoSEQ multiplex PCR; in TCRdb, only in-frame clones are kept and a portion is missing. The sample includes 10,000 to 14,000 clones, 86% of them seen just once. Sequencing was performed on FFPE invasive lung adenocarcinoma tissue. These receptors were taken from a person aged 65 to 79 with invasive lung adenocarcinoma. Both conserved end residues are part of each CDR3. A D gene is named only where the DNA matches it firmly. A clone size is listed for some rows: how often the clone was seen (once, few, many), or a class if it is expanded.

V gene	J gene	D gene	clone size	CDR3 DNA	CDR3 protein
TRBV7-3	TRBJ2-7	-	-	TGTGCCAGCAGCCTAATCGGGGGGCCACGATCCTACGAGCAGTACTTC	CASSLIGGPRSYEQYF
TRBV5-1	TRBJ2-7	TRBD1	few	TGCGCCAGCAGCTTGGCCGGGTCGGGACAGGGCCTTGGCTCCTACGAGCAGTACTTC	CASSLAGSGQGLGSYEQYF
TRBV27	TRBJ2-7	-	-	TGTGCCAGCAGTTTATATATAACCCCAGCGGCTGGGGAGCAGTACTTC	CASSLYITPAAGEQYF
TRBV7-2	TRBJ1-5	-	-	TGTGCCAGCAGCTTGGGCGCAGGGATTGTCAGTCAGCCCCAGCATTTT	CASSLGAGIVSQPQHF
TRBV2	TRBJ2-5	-	-	TGTGCCAGCAGTGAAAGAAGAGAGACCCAGTACTTC	CASSERRETQYF
TRBV29-1	TRBJ2-7	-	-	TGCAGCGTACGGGTGGCGAACTTGGACGAGCAGTACTTC	CSVRVANLDEQYF
TRBV7-3	TRBJ2-3	TRBD2	once	TGTGCCAGCAGCTGGCATAGCGGGGGGGGTGTAGATACGCAGTATTTT	CASSWHSGGGVDTQYF
TRBV29-1	TRBJ2-1	-	-	TGCAGCGTTGGCGTCTACAATGAGCAGTTCTTC	CSVGVYNEQFF
TRBV29-1	TRBJ1-1	-	-	TGCAGCGTAGGAAGGGGGACTGAAGCTTTCTTT	CSVGRGTEAFF
TRBV28	TRBJ1-1	-	-	TGTGCCAGCCTAACAGGGAACACTGAAGCTTTCTTT	CASLTGNTEAFF
TRBV5-1	TRBJ2-3	-	-	TGCGCCAGCAGCTTAGGGGGTGTCGCAGATACGCAGTATTTT	CASSLGGVADTQYF
TRBV6-5	TRBJ2-1	-	-	TGTGCCAGCAGTTACGGTCCGAGCTCCTACAATGAGCAGTTCTTC	CASSYGPSSYNEQFF
TRBV28	TRBJ2-7	TRBD1	-	TGTGCCAGCAGGACCGACCCCCCGGGACAGGTCTCCTACGAGCAGTACTTC	CASRTDPPGQVSYEQYF
TRBV11-2	TRBJ2-1	TRBD1	-	TGTGCCAGCAGCGCCGGGACAGCGACCTACAATGAGCAGTTCTTC	CASSAGTATYNEQFF
TRBV4-1	TRBJ1-1	-	-	TGCGCCAGCAGCCAAAGGGGCAACACACCCACTGAAGCTTTCTTT	CASSQRGNTPTEAFF
TRBV29-1	TRBJ1-1	-	-	TGCAGCGTTGGGATTTTGACTGAAGCTTTCTTT	CSVGILTEAFF
TRBV6-5	TRBJ2-7	-	-	TGTGCCAGCAGGGGGGACGCCGCCTACGAGCAGTACTTC	CASRGDAAYEQYF
TRBV30	TRBJ2-2	TRBD2	few	TGTGCCTGGAGTAGAGGGACTAGCTTGAACACCGGGGAGCTGTTTTTT	CAWSRGTSLNTGELFF
TRBV28	TRBJ2-7	-	-	TGTGCCAGCAGTTTATCGGTGTCGGCTGGCTCCGAGCAGTACTTC	CASSLSVSAGSEQYF
TRBV29-1	TRBJ2-6	-	-	TGCAGCATTGAAAGCTCTGGGGCCAACGTCCTGACTTTC	CSIESSGANVLTF
TRBV5-1	TRBJ1-2	-	-	TGCGCCAGCAGCCGAGACCTGCTGGGGGCGGACTATGGCTACACCTTC	CASSRDLLGADYGYTF
TRBV6-1	TRBJ1-3	-	-	TGTGCCACGGGCGCCCGCCACGGAAACACCATATATTTT	CATGARHGNTIYF